The 29 T cell receptor beta chains given below trace back to one sample, sequenced in a study of T cell responses to AZD1222 COVID-19 vaccine. Sequenced by immunoSEQ multiplex PCR; TCRdb stores in-frame clones only, minus some. The data contain about 130,000 clones, more than 70% of them seen just once; the ten biggest clones take up less than 5.5%. Source: peripheral blood, taken 28 days after the second AZD1222 dose. The receptors were sampled from an adult who received the AZD1222 COVID-19 vaccine.

The chain employs TRBV3-1 (or the pseudogene TRBV3-2) and TRBJ1-2; D gene uncertain. CDR1 and CDR2 (germline): LGHDT, YNNKEL (reference sequence). This CDR3 region has 15 residues. Trimming stripped 3 bases from V and 3 bases from J, with 14 bases between. CDR3 sequence: CASSHQTRDYYGYTF. In DNA form, the CDR3 reads TGTGCCAGCAGCCACCAAACTCGGGATTACTATGGCTACACCTTC.

The sample holds one count of this clone. The rearrangement uses TRBV18 and TRBJ2-5, with D perhaps matching TRBD1 or TRBD2 (5 bases each). Trimming cost V 3 bases and J 0 bases, with 5 bases left between them. The CDR3 extends over 13 amino acids. The germline V gene has CDR1 KGHSH and CDR2 LQKENI. The CDR3: CASSPGHQETQYF. The CDR3 coding sequence is TGTGCCAGCTCACCGGGACACCAAGAGACCCAGTACTTC.

The chain joins TRBV18 to TRBJ2-3; no reliable D call. Germline CDR1 KGHSH, CDR2 LQKENI. V was trimmed by 3 bases and J by 3 bases, leaving 10 bases between them. This CDR3 is 14 amino acids long. CDR3 amino acids: CASSPSVETDTQYF. Here the CDR3 DNA reads TGTGCCAGCTCACCGTCGGTTGAGACAGATACGCAGTATTTT.

V and J are TRBV7-2 and TRBJ2-7, with 8 bases that match TRBD1. Germline V CDR1 and CDR2: SGHTA, FQGNSA. The CDR3 consists of 13 residues. V shed 5 bases, J shed 6 bases, and the junction held 6 bases outside the gene matches. CDR3 coding DNA: TGTGCCAGCAGCCGTGAAACAGGGGGCGAGCAGTACTTC. Translation gives CASSRETGGEQYF. The complete variable domain, with remaining parts taken from reference TRBV7-2 and TRBJ2-7, reads GAGVSQSPSNKVTEKGKDVELRCDPISGHTALYWYRQSLGQGLEFLIYFQGNSAPDKSGLPSDRFSAERTGGSVSTLTIQRTQQEDSAVYLCASSRETGGEQYFGPGTRLTVT.

V usage is TRBV29-1 and J usage is TRBJ2-5; TRBD1 matches 8 bases. V lost 6 bases and J lost 5; bases outside the gene matches: 11. In germline, CDR1 is SQVTM, CDR2 ANQGSEA. The CDR3 length is 14 residues. The CDR3 coding sequence is TGCAGCGTGGCCGGGACAGGCGAGGGGGAGACCCAGTACTTC. Its translation: CSVAGTGEGETQYF.

The chain joins TRBV4-1 to TRBJ1-3; TRBD1 aligns across 7 bases. The ends lost 0 bases at V and 3 bases at J; junction bases unmatched: 8. From germline, CDR1 is MGHRA and CDR2 YSYEKL. The CDR3 spans 17 residues. The CDR3 spells CASSQDLLRGLGNTIYF. In DNA, the CDR3 is TGCGCCAGCAGCCAAGATCTTTTAAGGGGGCTTGGAAACACCATATATTTT.

V usage is TRBV11-2 and J usage is TRBJ1-2, with D tentatively TRBD1 (5 bases). The CDR3 covers 16 residues. The germline V gene has CDR1 SGHAT and CDR2 FQNNGV. V gave up 4 bases and J gave up 4 bases, with 19 bases separating them. The CDR3 sequence is CASSSGLGTTAYGYTF. In DNA form, the CDR3 reads TGTGCCAGCAGCTCGGGGTTGGGGACCACGGCCTATGGCTACACCTTC. Full variable domain (missing parts from reference TRBV11-2 and TRBJ1-2): EAGVAQSPRYKIIEKRQSVAFWCNPISGHATLYWYQQILGQGPKLLIQFQNNGVVDDSQLPKDRFSAERLKGVDSTLKIQPAKLEDSAVYLCASSSGLGTTAYGYTFGSGTRLTVV.

The J gene is TRBJ2-1, the V gene TRBV30; tentatively, D is TRBD1 (5 bases). This CDR3 is built from 12 residues. V was shortened by 5 bases and J by 10 bases, with 15 bases between the two germline ends. Germline V gene sequence: CDR1 GTSNPN, CDR2 SVGIG (reference sequence). This chain's CDR3 is CAWSRVVGEQFF. The CDR3 DNA reads TGTGCCTGGTCCAGGGTGGTAGGGGAGCAGTTCTTC.

This clone was counted once. This rearrangement joins TRBV3-1 (or the pseudogene TRBV3-2) to TRBJ1-1, with D possibly TRBD1 on 5 matching bases. Germline V CDR1 and CDR2: LGHDT, YNNKEL (reference sequence). The ends were cut back, 4 bases at V and 6 bases at J, with 12 bases in the middle. The CDR3 extends over 13 amino acids. The CDR3 loop is CASSLRQGPEAFF. The CDR3 DNA sequence: TGTGCCAGCAGCCTCCGGCAGGGCCCTGAAGCTTTCTTT.

The V call is TRBV10-3, the J call TRBJ1-6, with unresolved D. The CDR3 is made up of 15 amino acids. With 2 bases removed from V and 7 bases from J, the gap between germline ends came to 12 bases. Germline values: CDR1 ENHRY, CDR2 SYGVKD. DNA of the CDR3: TGTGCCATCAGTGAGAGTGGGCCTGAGAATTCACCCCTCCACTTT. As protein: CAISESGPENSPLHF.

V and J are TRBV21-1 and TRBJ2-3; the table's D call, TRBD2, has no DNA check behind it. TRBV21-1 corresponds to a pseudogene. There are 15 residues in the CDR3. The CDR3 bases are TGTGCCAGCAGCTCTCTAGCGGCGAGCACAGATACGCAGTATTTT. It specifies CASSSLAASTDTQYF.

The chain has TRBV28 and TRBJ1-2; TRBD1 is a possible D gene (6 bases). The CDR3 is made up of 14 amino acids. V was shortened by 2 bases and J by 4 bases, with 11 bases between the two germline ends. CDR1 and CDR2 from the germline V gene are MDHEN and SYDVKM. CDR3 in DNA: TGTGCCAGCAGTTTAGAATACAGGGCCTATGGCTACACCTTC. It specifies CASSLEYRAYGYTF.

The V and J genes are TRBV7-9 and TRBJ1-1; the D is unclear. The CDR3 sequence is 11 residues long. V lost 6 bases and J 4 bases, leaving 6 bases between the germline ends. CDR1 is SEHNR and CDR2 is FQNEAQ in the germline V gene (reference sequence). This chain's CDR3 is CASREATEAFF. The CDR3 nucleotides read TGTGCCAGCAGGGAGGCCACTGAAGCTTTCTTT. Together with reference TRBV7-9 and TRBJ1-1, the CDR3 gives the full variable domain: DTGVSQNPRHKITKRGQNVTFRCDPISEHNRLYWYRQTLGQGPEFLTYFQNEAQLEKSRLLSDRFSAERPKGSFSTLEIQRTEQGDSAMYLCASREATEAFFGQGTRLTVV.

This chain links TRBV28 with TRBJ2-1, with D possibly being TRBD2 (5 bases). The germline V gene has CDR1 MDHEN and CDR2 SYDVKM. The CDR3 has 15 residues. V lost 1 base to trimming and J lost 1 base, with 8 bases between them. Here the CDR3 DNA reads TGTGCCAGCAGTTTATATTGGACTTCCTACAATGAGCAGTTCTTC. This translates into CASSLYWTSYNEQFF.

This clone came up once. V usage is TRBV5-4 and J usage is TRBJ1-2; D not certain. The CDR3 totals 14 residues. V lost 3 bases to trimming and J lost 3 bases, with 12 bases between them. The germline V gene encodes CDR1 SGHNT and CDR2 YYREEE (reference sequence). The CDR3 coding sequence is TGTGCCAGCAGCTCCAGAAATGAGTACTATGGCTACACCTTC. It is translated as CASSSRNEYYGYTF.

The CDR3 region is CASSPPNGATDTQYF. CDR3 nucleotide sequence: TGTGCCAGCTCACCACCGAATGGCGCCACAGATACGCAGTATTTT. The rearrangement uses TRBV18 and TRBJ2-3, with D uncertain. Between the trimmed V and J ends, which lost 0 bases and 2 bases, there was a span of 9 bases. CDR1 is KGHSH, CDR2 LQKENI, per germline. The CDR3 sequence is 15 residues long.

The rearrangement joins TRBV6-1 to TRBJ1-6; D might be TRBD1 (6 bases). This CDR3 spans 15 amino acids. V lost 3 bases and J 9 bases, leaving 15 bases between the germline ends. CDR1 and CDR2 (germline): MNHNS, SASEGT. CDR3 residues: CASSEQPGQVSPLHF. The CDR3 DNA is TGTGCCAGCAGTGAGCAACCGGGACAAGTTTCACCCCTCCACTTT.

The chain combines TRBV28 with TRBJ1-3; 9 bases are shared with TRBD1. V trimming: 6 bases; J trimming: 3 bases; junction bases outside the gene matches: 6. The CDR3 is 15 amino acids. Germline assignment: CDR1 MDHEN and CDR2 SYDVKM. CDR3 coding DNA: TGTGCCAGCAGGACGGGACAGGGCTTTGGAAACACCATATATTTT. Protein product: CASRTGQGFGNTIYF.

V usage is TRBV2 and J usage is TRBJ1-5; D gene ambiguous. The CDR3 totals 15 residues. Germline V CDR1 and CDR2: SNHLY, FYNNEI. V was clipped by 3 bases and J by 0 bases, with 9 bases between them. This CDR3 reads CASSDTEYSNQPQHF. As DNA, the CDR3 is TGTGCCAGCAGTGATACGGAATATAGCAATCAGCCCCAGCATTTT.

This sequence joins TRBV6-2 or TRBV6-3 and TRBJ1-1, with 8 positions matching TRBD1. The germline gives CDR1 MNHEY, CDR2 SVGEGT. Trimming took 0 bases from V and 8 from J; bases not matched to a gene: 8. CDR3 size: 15 residues. The chain's CDR3 is CASSYSILTGAEAFF. CDR3 coding DNA: TGTGCCAGCAGTTACTCGATTCTGACAGGGGCGGAAGCTTTCTTT.

The chain has TRBV3-1 (or the pseudogene TRBV3-2) and TRBJ1-1; TRBD1 might be the D (5 bases). CDR3 length: 14 amino acids. The ends were cut back, 4 bases at V and 7 bases at J, with 16 bases in the middle. Germline CDR1 is LGHDT and CDR2 is YNNKEL (reference sequence). For the CDR3, the DNA is TGTGCCAGCAGCCCCTACGCGGTGGGGGATGAAGCTTTCTTT. It codes for CASSPYAVGDEAFF.

The chain recombines TRBV10-3 with TRBJ1-5; maybe TRBD1 (5 bases). The CDR3 is 15 residues long. Germline values: CDR1 ENHRY, CDR2 SYGVKD. With 0 bases removed from V and 6 bases from J, the gap between germline ends came to 12 bases. DNA for the CDR3: TGTGCCATCAGTGAGTCGGGAGGGGTCGGTCAGCCCCAGCATTTT. Translating it yields CAISESGGVGQPQHF.

This clone came up once. The chain couples TRBV5-4 to TRBJ2-3; 12 positions agree with TRBD1. Trimming at V came to 4 bases and at J to 3 bases, leaving 9 bases not matched to a gene. The CDR3 loop spans 17 amino acids. CDR1 SGHNT and CDR2 YYREEE come from the germline V gene (reference sequence). The CDR3 loop reads CASSPGTGGALTDTQYF. DNA for the CDR3: TGTGCCAGCAGCCCAGGGACAGGGGGCGCATTGACAGATACGCAGTATTTT.

CDR3 nucleotide sequence: TGTGCCAGCAGCTCCCCGGGACAGGGGGCGCGAGGCTACACCTTC. It codes for CASSSPGQGARGYTF. V and J are TRBV5-4 and TRBJ1-2, with 12 bases that match TRBD1. Germline CDR1 reads SGHNT; CDR2 reads YYREEE (reference sequence). The CDR3 consists of 15 residues. J lost 8 bases, V lost 3 bases, and 8 bases had no gene match.

The chain couples TRBV28 to TRBJ1-1; tentatively, D is TRBD1 (6 bases). CDR1 is MDHEN and CDR2 is SYDVKM in the germline V gene. This CDR3 is built from 14 residues. The V end lost 2 bases, the J end lost 2 bases, and 9 bases lay between the germline ends. This CDR3 is CASSLVRGNTEAFF. The CDR3 region has the DNA TGTGCCAGCAGTTTAGTCAGGGGTAACACTGAAGCTTTCTTT.

The V gene is TRBV5-6, the J gene TRBJ1-2; D unresolved. The ends were cut back, 3 bases at V and 4 bases at J, with 7 bases in the middle. Germline values: CDR1 SGHDT, CDR2 YYEEEE. The CDR3 runs to 12 residues. The CDR3 loop reads CASSSGFYGYTF. The CDR3 bases are TGTGCCAGCAGCTCGGGTTTCTATGGCTACACCTTC.

The chain is built from TRBV6-6 and TRBJ2-6, with unresolved D. The ends were cut back, 6 bases at V and 3 bases at J, with 12 bases in the middle. Germline V gene data show CDR1 as MNHNY and CDR2 as SVGAGI (reference sequence). This CDR3 is 15 amino acids long. CDR3 amino acids: CASRVPGFGANVLTF. The CDR3 nucleotides read TGTGCCAGCAGGGTTCCAGGTTTTGGGGCCAACGTCCTGACTTTC.

J is TRBJ1-6 and V is TRBV5-6, with 7 bases lining up with TRBD1. Losses at the gene ends were 5 bases for V and 0 bases for J; bases not matched to a gene: 8. The CDR3 has 17 amino acids. Per germline, CDR1 SGHDT and CDR2 YYEEEE. The CDR3 DNA is TGTGCCAGCAGTTCCGGACAGGTCAGCTCCTATAATTCACCCCTCCACTTT. Translated, it gives CASSSGQVSSYNSPLHF.

The rearrangement joins TRBV30 to TRBJ1-4, with D possibly being TRBD1 (5 bases). Trimming took off 0 bases at V and 7 bases at J, with 9 bases between the two ends. The CDR3 is 13 amino acids. Looked up from germline, CDR1 is GTSNPN and CDR2 is SVGIG (reference sequence). CDR3 loop: CAWSVQGAEKLFF. CDR3 in DNA: TGTGCCTGGAGTGTACAAGGGGCTGAAAAACTGTTTTTT.